This is a list of T cell receptor beta chains from one sample in a study of cytomegalovirus exposure and HLA in healthy donors. Produced via immunoSEQ multiplex PCR; TCRdb's table is partial and in-frame only. The top ten hold 1.4% to 1.5% of the sample, which has around 150,000 clones, approximately 80% seen once. The sequencing input was PBMCs. The receptors here all came from a man aged 30-40 years in good health and CMV-seropositive. The CDR3 runs from the conserved cysteine through the conserved F or W. D genes are given only for firm matches. Clone size appears in some rows only: once, few, many, or a class for an expanded clone.

J: TRBJ2-7
D: .
size: .
V: TRBV13
length: 15
DNA: TGTGCCAGCAGCTCCGCCTCAGGCCGCTCCTACGAGCAGTACTTC
CDR3: CASSSASGRSYEQYF

J: TRBJ1-5
D: .
size: .
V: TRBV30
length: 15
DNA: TGTGCCTGGAGTGTCACGGGGTTTAGCAATCAGCCCCAGCATTTT
CDR3: CAWSVTGFSNQPQHF

J: TRBJ2-7
D: .
size: .
V: TRBV27
length: 14
DNA: TGTGCCAGCAGTTTAAGGCGGGAATCCTACGAGCAGTACTTC
CDR3: CASSLRRESYEQYF

J: TRBJ1-1
D: TRBD1
size: .
V: TRBV7-9
length: 15
DNA: TGTGCCAGCAGCTTAGGACAGGGGGCTGGCACTGAAGCTTTCTTT
CDR3: CASSLGQGAGTEAFF

J: TRBJ2-4
D: .
size: .
V: TRBV12-5
length: 15
DNA: TGTGCTAGTGGTTTCCGTCGACTTTCCAAAAACATTCAGTACTTC
CDR3: CASGFRRLSKNIQYF

J: TRBJ2-2
D: TRBD2
size: once
V: TRBV30
length: 20
DNA: TGTGCCTGGAGTGTACTCGGGACTAGCGGGGGGGCCGGTTACACCGGGGAGCTGTTTTTT
CDR3: CAWSVLGTSGGAGYTGELFF

J: TRBJ1-1
D: .
size: .
V: TRBV30
length: 13
DNA: TGTGCCTGGAAAAGAACACCTAACACTGAAGCTTTCTTT
CDR3: CAWKRTPNTEAFF

J: TRBJ2-5
D: .
size: .
V: TRBV5-1
length: 14
DNA: TGCGCCAGCAGTTCTCAGGGGTATAGTGGGACCCAGTACTTC
CDR3: CASSSQGYSGTQYF

J: TRBJ2-5
D: TRBD2
size: .
V: TRBV5-1
length: 17
DNA: TGCGCCAGCAGCAGCGGGGGCGGGAGCGGAAACCAAGAGACCCAGTACTTC
CDR3: CASSSGGGSGNQETQYF

J: TRBJ1-1
D: .
size: .
V: TRBV5-5
length: 15
DNA: TGTGCCAGCAGCCCCCCTCCCGGGGTGAGGACTGAAGCTTTCTTT
CDR3: CASSPPPGVRTEAFF

J: TRBJ2-2
D: .
size: .
V: TRBV7-8
length: 16
DNA: TGTGCCAGCAGCCCCCGGGATTTGCTGAACACCGGGGAGCTGTTTTTT
CDR3: CASSPRDLLNTGELFF

J: TRBJ2-1
D: TRBD2
size: .
V: TRBV5-4
length: 13
DNA: TGTGCCAGCAGACTAGCGGGCAACAATGAGCAGTTCTTC
CDR3: CASRLAGNNEQFF

J: TRBJ2-3
D: .
size: .
V: TRBV7-9
length: 15
DNA: TGTGCCAGCAGCTTCTACGGGGGAGACACAGATACGCAGTATTTT
CDR3: CASSFYGGDTDTQYF

J: TRBJ2-7
D: .
size: .
V: TRBV5-1
length: 15
DNA: TGCGCCAGCAGCTTTGCGACAGGGAGGATCTACGAGCAGTACTTC
CDR3: CASSFATGRIYEQYF

J: TRBJ1-5
D: .
size: .
V: TRBV19
length: 16
DNA: TGTGCCAGTAGTCTACAGACAGGTTACAGCAATCAGCCCCAGCATTTT
CDR3: CASSLQTGYSNQPQHF

J: TRBJ2-5
D: TRBD2
size: .
V: TRBV4-2
length: 14
DNA: TGTGCCAGCAGCCCAGGACTAGCGGAAGAGACCCAGTACTTC
CDR3: CASSPGLAEETQYF

J: TRBJ2-1
D: TRBD1
size: .
V: TRBV6-5
length: 15
DNA: TGTGCCAGCAGTCGAGGACAGGGGGGCTACAATGAGCAGTTCTTC
CDR3: CASSRGQGGYNEQFF

J: TRBJ1-4
D: .
size: once
V: TRBV7-9
length: 16
DNA: TGTGCCAGCAGCCTTACCCCCCGGGGAGTCGGTGAAAAACTGTTTTTT
CDR3: CASSLTPRGVGEKLFF

J: TRBJ2-3
D: TRBD2
size: .
V: TRBV7-2
length: 16
DNA: TGTGCCAGCAGCACCCCGGGACTAGCGGGGGAAGATACGCAGTATTTT
CDR3: CASSTPGLAGEDTQYF

J: TRBJ1-5
D: .
size: .
V: TRBV28
length: 19
DNA: TGTGCCAGCAGTTTCGTTACAGGGTTCCCTTCCCCTCTAAATCAGCCCCAGCATTTT
CDR3: CASSFVTGFPSPLNQPQHF

J: TRBJ2-3
D: TRBD2
size: .
V: TRBV2
length: 15
DNA: TGTGCCAGCTACGGCGGGAGGGATGTCGCAGATACGCAGTATTTT
CDR3: CASYGGRDVADTQYF

J: TRBJ1-5
D: TRBD1
size: few
V: TRBV6-6
length: 14
DNA: TGTGCCAGCAGTCGACAGGGCCGAAATCAGCCCCAGCATTTT
CDR3: CASSRQGRNQPQHF

J: TRBJ2-5
D: TRBD2
size: .
V: TRBV5-6
length: 14
DNA: TGTGCCAGCAGTGGGGGGGGAGCGGGGGAGACCCAGTACTTC
CDR3: CASSGGGAGETQYF

J: TRBJ2-7
D: TRBD1
size: .
V: TRBV15
length: 14
DNA: TGTGCCACCAGCCGGGACAGGCGGAATTACGAGCAGTACTTC
CDR3: CATSRDRRNYEQYF

J: TRBJ2-7
D: TRBD2
size: once
V: TRBV28
length: 15
DNA: TGTGCCAGCAGTGTAGGACGCGGGAGTCTCTACGAGCAGTACTTC
CDR3: CASSVGRGSLYEQYF

J: TRBJ2-7
D: TRBD2
size: many
V: TRBV2
length: 14
DNA: TGTGCCAGCAGGGTTAGCGGGGCCCCCTACGAGCAGTACTTC
CDR3: CASRVSGAPYEQYF

J: TRBJ1-4
D: .
size: .
V: TRBV19
length: 15
DNA: TGTGCCAGTAGTATTTACGGGGCAACTAATGAAAAACTGTTTTTT
CDR3: CASSIYGATNEKLFF

J: TRBJ2-6
D: .
size: .
V: TRBV19
length: 17
DNA: TGTGCCAGTAGTATCGGTCGCAAGAACTCTGGGGCCAACGTCCTGACTTTC
CDR3: CASSIGRKNSGANVLTF

J: TRBJ2-6
D: TRBD1
size: .
V: TRBV30
length: 16
DNA: TGTGCCTGGAGTGGGGACAGAATCTCTGGGGCCAACGTCCTGACTTTC
CDR3: CAWSGDRISGANVLTF

J: TRBJ2-1
D: .
size: .
V: TRBV6-1
length: 14
DNA: TGTGCCAGCAGTGAACCGGGACTCCTCTTCATGCAGTTCTTC
CDR3: CASSEPGLLFMQFF

J: TRBJ2-7
D: .
size: .
V: TRBV28
length: 15
DNA: TGTGCCAGCAGCCTTATTGCTAGCGCGCTCTACGAGCAGTACTTC
CDR3: CASSLIASALYEQYF

J: TRBJ2-5
D: TRBD2
size: .
V: TRBV28
length: 16
DNA: TGTGCCAGCAGTTTGGCCTCACTAGCGGGTAAAGAGACCCAGTACTTC
CDR3: CASSLASLAGKETQYF

J: TRBJ1-1
D: .
size: .
V: TRBV6-4
length: 16
DNA: TGTGCCAGCAGTGAACTCAGGGATCCCGGGTCAACTGAAGCTTTCTTT
CDR3: CASSELRDPGSTEAFF

J: TRBJ2-1
D: TRBD1
size: .
V: TRBV7-9
length: 16
DNA: TGTTCCAGCAGCTCCTCGGAGACAGGGACATACAATGAGCAGTTCTTC
CDR3: CSSSSSETGTYNEQFF

J: TRBJ2-2
D: TRBD1
size: once
V: TRBV2
length: 16
DNA: TGTGCCAGTACTGAGGGGGCGGGTGAGAAAACCGGGGAGCTGTTTTTT
CDR3: CASTEGAGEKTGELFF

J: TRBJ2-3
D: TRBD1
size: .
V: TRBV29-1
length: 13
DNA: TGCAGCGTTCGACAGGGTAACACAGATACGCAGTATTTT
CDR3: CSVRQGNTDTQYF

J: TRBJ2-3
D: .
size: .
V: TRBV5-4
length: 16
DNA: TGTGCCAGCAGCCTCACAGGACACCTCAGCACAGATACGCAGTATTTT
CDR3: CASSLTGHLSTDTQYF

J: TRBJ2-3
D: .
size: .
V: TRBV5-1
length: 14
DNA: TGCGCCAGCAGCATGGGCAGGGGCGAGGATACGCAGTATTTT
CDR3: CASSMGRGEDTQYF

J: TRBJ1-2
D: .
size: .
V: TRBV4-2
length: 13
DNA: TGTGCCAGCAGCCAAGATGAGGTATATGGCTACACCTTC
CDR3: CASSQDEVYGYTF

J: TRBJ2-7
D: TRBD2
size: .
V: TRBV27
length: 17
DNA: TGTGCCAGCAGTTTACTCGCAAATAGCGGGGCCCCCTACGAGCAGTACTTC
CDR3: CASSLLANSGAPYEQYF

J: TRBJ1-3
D: TRBD1
size: .
V: TRBV7-2
length: 17
DNA: TGTGCCAGCAGCTTAGTCGGGACAGGGGGCTCTGGAAACACCATATATTTT
CDR3: CASSLVGTGGSGNTIYF

J: TRBJ2-1
D: .
size: .
V: TRBV5-1
length: 14
DNA: TGCGCCAGCAGCTCCCTGGCGGGATCCAATGAGCAGTTCTTC
CDR3: CASSSLAGSNEQFF

J: TRBJ1-1
D: .
size: .
V: TRBV18
length: 17
DNA: TGTGCCAGCTCACGAACTCTCACAGGGTTGGTGAACACTGAAGCTTTCTTT
CDR3: CASSRTLTGLVNTEAFF

J: TRBJ2-7
D: .
size: .
V: TRBV2
length: 14
DNA: TGTGCCAGCAGTGGATGGGAGGGGGCCTACGAGCAGTACTTC
CDR3: CASSGWEGAYEQYF

J: TRBJ1-6
D: .
size: .
V: TRBV28
length: 13
DNA: TGTGCCAGCAAAGCGGCGGGAAATTCACCCCTCCACTTT
CDR3: CASKAAGNSPLHF

J: TRBJ2-6
D: .
size: few
V: TRBV19
length: 15
DNA: TGTGCCAGTAACCTACGCGGTGCTGGGGCCAACGTCCTGACTTTC
CDR3: CASNLRGAGANVLTF

J: TRBJ2-5
D: TRBD2
size: .
V: TRBV9
length: 15
DNA: TGTGCCAGCAGCTCCCGGAATAGCGGGGGTGAGACCCAGTACTTC
CDR3: CASSSRNSGGETQYF

J: TRBJ2-1
D: TRBD1
size: .
V: TRBV6-5
length: 16
DNA: TGTGCCAGCAGTTACTCCCCGGACAGGGTAAAAAATGAGCAGTTCTTC
CDR3: CASSYSPDRVKNEQFF

J: TRBJ2-7
D: .
size: .
V: TRBV7-9
length: 15
DNA: TGTGCCAGCAGCTTATTAGGTGGACTGGCCTCCGAGCAGTACTTC
CDR3: CASSLLGGLASEQYF

J: TRBJ2-3
D: TRBD2
size: .
V: TRBV6-5
length: 15
DNA: TGTGCCAGCAGAGGGACTAGCGGCAACACAGATACGCAGTATTTT
CDR3: CASRGTSGNTDTQYF

J: TRBJ1-2
D: .
size: .
V: TRBV27
length: 15
DNA: TGTGCCAGCAGTTTATCGGGGGCAGGAGGCTATGGCTACACCTTC
CDR3: CASSLSGAGGYGYTF

J: TRBJ1-5
D: .
size: .
V: TRBV27
length: 12
DNA: TGTGCCAGCAGTTCCGTCAATCAGCCCCAGCATTTT
CDR3: CASSSVNQPQHF

J: TRBJ1-5
D: TRBD1
size: few
V: TRBV10-3
length: 16
DNA: TGTGCCATCAGTGAGCGACAGGGGGGAGGCAATCAGCCCCAGCATTTT
CDR3: CAISERQGGGNQPQHF

J: TRBJ2-7
D: TRBD2
size: few
V: TRBV18
length: 15
DNA: TGTGCCAGCTCGCAAACTAGCGGGAGTAGGTACGAGCAGTACTTC
CDR3: CASSQTSGSRYEQYF

J: TRBJ2-5
D: .
size: .
V: TRBV6-6
length: 16
DNA: TGTGCCAGCAGTTCTGGACACCGGTTGTACCAAGAGACCCAGTACTTC
CDR3: CASSSGHRLYQETQYF

J: TRBJ2-7
D: TRBD2
size: few
V: TRBV4-1
length: 15
DNA: TGCGCCAGCAGCCCCACGGGGGGGGACCCCTACGAGCAGTACTTC
CDR3: CASSPTGGDPYEQYF

J: TRBJ2-7
D: TRBD1
size: once
V: TRBV10-3
length: 14
DNA: TGTGCCACGTCCTACGGGACAGGGGCCTACGAGCAGTACTTC
CDR3: CATSYGTGAYEQYF

J: TRBJ1-1
D: TRBD1
size: few
V: TRBV5-1
length: 13
DNA: TGCGCCAGCAACCCGGCTCAGGGGGCTGAAGCTTTCTTT
CDR3: CASNPAQGAEAFF

J: TRBJ2-5
D: TRBD2
size: few
V: TRBV19
length: 13
DNA: TGTGCCAGTAGTACCGGGGGGCAAGAGACCCAGTACTTC
CDR3: CASSTGGQETQYF